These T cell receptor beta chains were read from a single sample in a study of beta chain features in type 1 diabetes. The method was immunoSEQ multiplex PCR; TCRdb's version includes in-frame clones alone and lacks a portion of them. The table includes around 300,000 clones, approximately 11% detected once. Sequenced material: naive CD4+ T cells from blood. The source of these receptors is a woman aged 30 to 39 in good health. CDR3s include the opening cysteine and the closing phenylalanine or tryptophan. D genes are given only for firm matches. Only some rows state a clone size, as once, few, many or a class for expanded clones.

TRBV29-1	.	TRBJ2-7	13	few	TGCAGCGTTGCCCAGCGGCAGACCTACGAGCAGTACTTC	CSVAQRQTYEQYF
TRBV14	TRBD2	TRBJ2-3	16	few	TGTGCCAGCAGCCCGAAAGCGGGAGTCTTGAGGGATACGCAGTATTTT	CASSPKAGVLRDTQYF
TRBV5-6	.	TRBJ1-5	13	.	TGTGCCAGCAGTTCCTCAGGGAATCAGCCCCAGCATTTT	CASSSSGNQPQHF
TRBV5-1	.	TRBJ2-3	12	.	TGCGCCAGCAGCACTAGCACAGATACGCAGTATTTT	CASSTSTDTQYF
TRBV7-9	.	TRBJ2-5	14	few	TGTGCCAGCAGCTTAACGGCAGGGCAAGAGACCCAGTACTTC	CASSLTAGQETQYF
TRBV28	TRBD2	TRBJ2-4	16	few	TGTGCCAGCAGACGTGGGACTACATTAGCCAAAAACATTCAGTACTTC	CASRRGTTLAKNIQYF
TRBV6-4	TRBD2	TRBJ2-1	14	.	TGTGCCAGCAGTGTGCTAGCGGGAGTCAATGAGCAGTTCTTC	CASSVLAGVNEQFF
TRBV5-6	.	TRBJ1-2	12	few	TGTGCCAGCAGCATCCGGGTGGATGGCTACACCTTC	CASSIRVDGYTF
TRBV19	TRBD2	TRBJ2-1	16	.	TGTGCCAGTAGTATAAGAGCGGGAGGGCCCTCGGGCGAGCAGTTCTTC	CASSIRAGGPSGEQFF
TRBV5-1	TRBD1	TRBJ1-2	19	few	TGCGCCAGCAGCTTGCCCGCCGAGAGGACAGGCTCCTCAGGCGGGGGCTACACCTTC	CASSLPAERTGSSGGGYTF
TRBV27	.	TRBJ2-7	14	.	TGTGCCAGCAGTTTCAGGCTATCGAGCTACGAGCAGTACTTC	CASSFRLSSYEQYF
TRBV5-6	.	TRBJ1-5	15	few	TGTGCCAGCAGCGGAAGGGGATTTTGGGGTCAGCCCCAGCATTTT	CASSGRGFWGQPQHF
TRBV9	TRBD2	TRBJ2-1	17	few	TGTGCCAGCAGCGCGACCCTAGCGGGAGGGCCGAGGAATGAGCAGTTCTTC	CASSATLAGGPRNEQFF
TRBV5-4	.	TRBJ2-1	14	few	TGTGCCAGCAGCTCACGGGAGTTCGCGGGTGAGCAGTTCTTC	CASSSREFAGEQFF
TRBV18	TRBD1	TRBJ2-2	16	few	TGTGCCAGCTCACCTCTGGGACAGTCGAACACCGGGGAGCTGTTTTTT	CASSPLGQSNTGELFF
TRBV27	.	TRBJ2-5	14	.	TGTGCCAGCACCAGGGGAGATGATAGAGAGACCCAGTACTTC	CASTRGDDRETQYF
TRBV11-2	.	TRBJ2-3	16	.	TGTGCCAGCAGCTTAGCACCACCGGGGGGCACAGATACGCAGTATTTT	CASSLAPPGGTDTQYF
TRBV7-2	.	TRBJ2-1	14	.	TGTGCCAGCAGCCTGAGGGGGGGATTTAATGAGCAGTTCTTC	CASSLRGGFNEQFF
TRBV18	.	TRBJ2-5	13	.	TGTGCCAGCTCACTGACACGACAAGAGACCCAGTACTTC	CASSLTRQETQYF
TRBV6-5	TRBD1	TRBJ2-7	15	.	TGTGCCAGCAGTTCAAGAGGGACAGCGGCGAGGGAGCAGTACTTC	CASSSRGTAAREQYF
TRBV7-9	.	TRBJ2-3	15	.	TGTGCCAGCAGCCGACGGGAGATTCGGCCAGATACGCAGTATTTT	CASSRREIRPDTQYF
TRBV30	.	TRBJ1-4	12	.	TGTGCCTGGAGTGCCCCCGGTGAAAAACTGTTTTTT	CAWSAPGEKLFF
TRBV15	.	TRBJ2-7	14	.	TGTGCCACCAGCAGGGTACTAGGATTCACCGAGCAGTACTTC	CATSRVLGFTEQYF
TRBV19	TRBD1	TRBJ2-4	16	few	TGTGCCAGTAGTAAGACCTCGGGACAGGACAAAAACATTCAGTACTTC	CASSKTSGQDKNIQYF
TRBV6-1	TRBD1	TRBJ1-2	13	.	TGTGCCAGCAGTGCCCAGGGGGAGTACGGCTACACCTTC	CASSAQGEYGYTF
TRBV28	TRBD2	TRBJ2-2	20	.	TGTGCCAGCAGTCCCAACGCGGGACTAGCGGGAGGGGGTTATACCGGGGAGCTGTTTTTT	CASSPNAGLAGGGYTGELFF
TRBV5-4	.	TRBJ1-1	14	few	TGTGCCAGCAGCTTGTGGGGGCTGAACACTGAAGCTTTCTTT	CASSLWGLNTEAFF
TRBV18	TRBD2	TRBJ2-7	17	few	TGTGCCAGCTCACCATTGAGCGGGAGGTCACAACCCTACGAGCAGTACTTC	CASSPLSGRSQPYEQYF
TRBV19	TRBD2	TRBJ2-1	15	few	TGTGCCAGTAGTCAGGCTAGCGGGAGCTACAATGAGCAGTTCTTC	CASSQASGSYNEQFF
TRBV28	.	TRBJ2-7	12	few	TGTGCCAGCAGTTTCTATTCCTACGAGCAGTACTTC	CASSFYSYEQYF
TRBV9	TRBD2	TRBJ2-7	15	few	TGTGCCAGCAGCGTAGATGGGACTAGCAGGAACGAGCAGTACTTC	CASSVDGTSRNEQYF
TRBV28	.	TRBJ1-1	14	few	TGTGCCAGCAGTTTACCGGTCTCGAACACTGAAGCTTTCTTT	CASSLPVSNTEAFF
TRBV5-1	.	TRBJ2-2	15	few	TGCGCCAGCAGCCCTCCGCGGACGAACACCGGGGAGCTGTTTTTT	CASSPPRTNTGELFF